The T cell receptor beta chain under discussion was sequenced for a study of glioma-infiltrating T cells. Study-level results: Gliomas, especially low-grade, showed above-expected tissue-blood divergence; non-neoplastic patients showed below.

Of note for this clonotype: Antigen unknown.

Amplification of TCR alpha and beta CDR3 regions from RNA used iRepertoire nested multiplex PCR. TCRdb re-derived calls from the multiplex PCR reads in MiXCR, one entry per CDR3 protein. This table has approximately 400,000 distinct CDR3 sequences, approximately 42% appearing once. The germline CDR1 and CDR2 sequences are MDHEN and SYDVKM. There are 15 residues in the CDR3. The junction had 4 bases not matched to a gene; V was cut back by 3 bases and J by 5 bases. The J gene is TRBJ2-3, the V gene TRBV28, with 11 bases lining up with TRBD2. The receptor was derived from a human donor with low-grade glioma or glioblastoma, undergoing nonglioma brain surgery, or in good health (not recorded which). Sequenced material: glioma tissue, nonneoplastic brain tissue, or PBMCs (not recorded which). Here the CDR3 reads CASSFLAGGIDTQYF. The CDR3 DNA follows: TGTGCCAGCAGTTTTTTAGCGGGAGGGATAGATACGCAGTATTTT.